This TCR beta chain is drawn from a study of blood T cells in healthy people across ages. Overall study results and limits: TCR beta diversity per million T cells fell roughly linearly with age. The study could not conclusively compare naive and antigen-experienced cells, given its unsorted PBMCs.

Per sample, a minimum of 6 million PBMCs were isolated. A second PCR, run for about 7 to 11 cycles, used a sample-barcoded 5' primer plus a J-beta primer mix. TCRdb itself ran the 5' RACE reads through MiXCR, one entry per CDR3 protein. This sample carries some 690,000 distinct CDR3 sequences, 20% to 25% of them seen once, and the ten largest clones take about 20%. Of note for this clonotype: Its antigen is not identified.

The receptor was derived from a man between 70 and 80 years old in good health. The sample comprised blood.

The CDR3 spells CSATSSGGAGETQYF. The DNA of the CDR3 is TGCAGTGCTACTTCTAGCGGGGGGGCAGGAGAGACCCAGTACTTC. J is TRBJ2-5 and V is TRBV20-1; TRBD2 aligns across 12 bases. The germline V gene encodes CDR1 DFQATT and CDR2 SNEGSKA (reference sequence). J lost 4 bases, V lost 4 bases, and 7 bases had no gene match. The CDR3 is made up of 15 amino acids.